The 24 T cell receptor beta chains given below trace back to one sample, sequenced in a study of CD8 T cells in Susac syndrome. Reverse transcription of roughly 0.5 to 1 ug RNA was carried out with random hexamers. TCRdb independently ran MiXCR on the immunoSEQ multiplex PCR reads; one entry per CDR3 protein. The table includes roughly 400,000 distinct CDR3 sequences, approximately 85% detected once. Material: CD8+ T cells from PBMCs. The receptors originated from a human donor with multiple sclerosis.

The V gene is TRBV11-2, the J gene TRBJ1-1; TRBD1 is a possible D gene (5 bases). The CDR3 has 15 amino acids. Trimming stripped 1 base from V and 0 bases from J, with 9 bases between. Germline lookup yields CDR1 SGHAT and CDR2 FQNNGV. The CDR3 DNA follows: TGTGCCAGCAGCTTAGGGGACGGAGTGAACACTGAAGCTTTCTTT. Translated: CASSLGDGVNTEAFF.

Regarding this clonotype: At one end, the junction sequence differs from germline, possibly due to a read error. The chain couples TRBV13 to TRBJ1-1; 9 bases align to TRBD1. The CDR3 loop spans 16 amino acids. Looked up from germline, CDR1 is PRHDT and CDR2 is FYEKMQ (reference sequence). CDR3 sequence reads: CASSLGDRAMNTEAFF. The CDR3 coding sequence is TGTGCCAGCAGCCTAGGGGACAGGGCCATGAACACTGAAGCTTTCTTT.

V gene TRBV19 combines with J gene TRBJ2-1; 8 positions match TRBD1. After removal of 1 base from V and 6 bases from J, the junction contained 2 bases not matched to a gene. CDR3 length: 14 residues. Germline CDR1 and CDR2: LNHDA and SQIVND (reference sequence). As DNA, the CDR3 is TGTGCCAGTAGTATAGGGGACAGGACCAATGAGCAGTTCTTC. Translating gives CASSIGDRTNEQFF.

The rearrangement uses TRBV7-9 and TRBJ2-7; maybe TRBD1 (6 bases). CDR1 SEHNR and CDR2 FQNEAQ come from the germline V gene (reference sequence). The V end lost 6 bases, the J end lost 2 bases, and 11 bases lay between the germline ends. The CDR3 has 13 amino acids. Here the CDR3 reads CASRGDITYEQYF. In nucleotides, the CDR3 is TGTGCCAGCAGAGGGGACATCACCTACGAGCAGTACTTC. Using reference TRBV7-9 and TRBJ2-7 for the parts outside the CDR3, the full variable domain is DTGVSQNPRHKITKRGQNVTFRCDPISEHNRLYWYRQTLGQGPEFLTYFQNEAQLEKSRLLSDRFSAERPKGSFSTLEIQRTEQGDSAMYLCASRGDITYEQYFGPGTRLTVT.

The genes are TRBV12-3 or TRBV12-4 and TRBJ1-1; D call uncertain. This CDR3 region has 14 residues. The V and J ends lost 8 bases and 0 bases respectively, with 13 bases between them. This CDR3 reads CASSTSRVNTEAFF. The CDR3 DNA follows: TGTGCCAGCTCTACGTCCCGAGTGAACACTGAAGCTTTCTTT.

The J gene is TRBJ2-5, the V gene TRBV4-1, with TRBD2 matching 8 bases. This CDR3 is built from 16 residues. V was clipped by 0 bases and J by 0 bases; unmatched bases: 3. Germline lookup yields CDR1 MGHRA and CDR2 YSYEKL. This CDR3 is CASSQDPSGYQETQYF. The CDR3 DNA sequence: TGCGCCAGCAGCCAAGACCCTAGCGGGTACCAAGAGACCCAGTACTTC.

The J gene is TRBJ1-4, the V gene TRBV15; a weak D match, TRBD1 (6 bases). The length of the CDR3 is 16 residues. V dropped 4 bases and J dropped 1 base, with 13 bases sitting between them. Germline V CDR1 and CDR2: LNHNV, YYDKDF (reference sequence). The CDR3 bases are TGTGCCACCAGCACCGGCAAGGGGGTAACTAATGAAAAACTGTTTTTT. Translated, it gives CATSTGKGVTNEKLFF.

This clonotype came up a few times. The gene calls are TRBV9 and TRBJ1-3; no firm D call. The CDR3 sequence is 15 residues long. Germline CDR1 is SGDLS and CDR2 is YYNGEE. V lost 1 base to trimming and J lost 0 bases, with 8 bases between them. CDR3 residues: CASSVSGRSGNTIYF. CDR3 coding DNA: TGTGCCAGCAGCGTATCTGGACGCTCTGGAAACACCATATATTTT.

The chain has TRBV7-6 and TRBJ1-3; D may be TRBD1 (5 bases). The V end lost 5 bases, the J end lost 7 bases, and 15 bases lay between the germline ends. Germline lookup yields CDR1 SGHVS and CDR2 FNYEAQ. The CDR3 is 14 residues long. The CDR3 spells CASSPTPEGNTIYF. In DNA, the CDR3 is TGTGCCAGCAGCCCCACCCCTGAGGGGAACACCATATATTTT.

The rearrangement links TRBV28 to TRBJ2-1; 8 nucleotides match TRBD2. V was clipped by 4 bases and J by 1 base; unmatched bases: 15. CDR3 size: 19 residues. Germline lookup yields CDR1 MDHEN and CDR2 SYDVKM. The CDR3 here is CASSSFPLRGRRSYNEQFF. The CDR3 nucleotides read TGTGCCAGCAGTTCATTTCCCCTCCGCGGGAGGAGGTCCTACAATGAGCAGTTCTTC.

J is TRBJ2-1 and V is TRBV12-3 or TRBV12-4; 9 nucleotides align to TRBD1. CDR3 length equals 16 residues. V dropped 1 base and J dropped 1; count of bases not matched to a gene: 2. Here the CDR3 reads CASSLVTGGSYNEQFF. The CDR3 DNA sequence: TGTGCCAGCAGTTTAGTGACAGGGGGATCCTACAATGAGCAGTTCTTC.

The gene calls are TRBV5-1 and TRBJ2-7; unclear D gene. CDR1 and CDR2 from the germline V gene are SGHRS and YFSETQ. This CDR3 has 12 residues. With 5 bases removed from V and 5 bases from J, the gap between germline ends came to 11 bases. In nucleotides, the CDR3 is TGCGCCAGCAGACTTGGGGTGAACGAGCAGTACTTC. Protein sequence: CASRLGVNEQYF.

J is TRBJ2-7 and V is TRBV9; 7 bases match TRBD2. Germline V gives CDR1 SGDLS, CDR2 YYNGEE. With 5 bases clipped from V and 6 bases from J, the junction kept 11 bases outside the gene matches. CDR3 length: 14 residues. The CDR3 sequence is CASSPWEGSPEQYF. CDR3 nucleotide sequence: TGTGCCAGCAGTCCCTGGGAGGGTAGCCCCGAGCAGTACTTC. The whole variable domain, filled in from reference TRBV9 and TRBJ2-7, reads DSGVTQTPKHLITATGQRVTLRCSPRSGDLSVYWYQQSLDQGLQFLIQYYNGEERAKGNILERFSAQQFPDLHSELNLSSLELGDSALYFCASSPWEGSPEQYFGPGTRLTVT.

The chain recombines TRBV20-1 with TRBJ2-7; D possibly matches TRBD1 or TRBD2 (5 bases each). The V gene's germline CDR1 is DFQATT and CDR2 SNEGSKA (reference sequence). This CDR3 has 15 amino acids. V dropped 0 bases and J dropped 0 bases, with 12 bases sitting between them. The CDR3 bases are TGCAGTGCTAGAGATCGGGGCGCGAGCTCCTACGAGCAGTACTTC. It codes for CSARDRGASSYEQYF.

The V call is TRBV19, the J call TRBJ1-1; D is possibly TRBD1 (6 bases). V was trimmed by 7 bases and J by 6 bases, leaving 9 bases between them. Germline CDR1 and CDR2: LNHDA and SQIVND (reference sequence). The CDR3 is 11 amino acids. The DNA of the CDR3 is TGTGCCAGTACCCAGGGGCCTGAAGCTTTCTTT. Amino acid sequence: CASTQGPEAFF.

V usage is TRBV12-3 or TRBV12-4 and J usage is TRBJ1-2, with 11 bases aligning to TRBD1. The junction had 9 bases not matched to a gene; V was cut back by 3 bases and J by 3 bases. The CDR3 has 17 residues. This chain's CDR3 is CASSLRTGGLRDYGYTF. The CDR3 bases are TGTGCCAGCAGTTTGAGGACAGGGGGCTTAAGGGACTATGGCTACACCTTC.

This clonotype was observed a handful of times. The CDR3 loop is CASSLETGGSATGEQYF. For the CDR3, the DNA is TGTGCCAGCAGCTTGGAGACGGGGGGATCCGCAACGGGCGAGCAGTACTTC. V usage is TRBV5-6 and J usage is TRBJ2-7; TRBD2 aligns across 7 bases. Germline V CDR1 and CDR2: SGHDT, YYEEEE. Losses at the gene ends were 0 bases for V and 6 bases for J; bases not matched to a gene: 15. The CDR3 sequence is 17 residues long.

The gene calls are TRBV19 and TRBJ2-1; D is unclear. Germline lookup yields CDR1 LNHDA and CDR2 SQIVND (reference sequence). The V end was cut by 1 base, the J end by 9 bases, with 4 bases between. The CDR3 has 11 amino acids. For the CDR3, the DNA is TGTGCCAGTAGTATAGGGTTTGAGCAGTTCTTC. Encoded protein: CASSIGFEQFF.

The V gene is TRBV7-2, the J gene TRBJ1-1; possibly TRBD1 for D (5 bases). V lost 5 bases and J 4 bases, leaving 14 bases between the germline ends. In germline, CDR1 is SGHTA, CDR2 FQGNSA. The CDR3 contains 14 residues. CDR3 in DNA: TGTGCCAGCAGCCTACTGGGGCTCATCACTGAAGCTTTCTTT. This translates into CASSLLGLITEAFF.

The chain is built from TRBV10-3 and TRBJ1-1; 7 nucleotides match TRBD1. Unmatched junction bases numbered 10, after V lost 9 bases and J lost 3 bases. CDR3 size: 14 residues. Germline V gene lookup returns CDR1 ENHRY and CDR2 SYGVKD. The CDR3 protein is CAMRQGDDDTEAFF. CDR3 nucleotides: TGTGCCATGCGACAGGGTGACGATGACACTGAAGCTTTCTTT.

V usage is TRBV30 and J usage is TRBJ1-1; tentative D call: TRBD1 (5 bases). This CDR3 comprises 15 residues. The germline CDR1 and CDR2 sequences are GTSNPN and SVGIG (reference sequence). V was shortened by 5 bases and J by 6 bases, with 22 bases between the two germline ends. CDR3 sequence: CAWDPGGNIAPEAFF. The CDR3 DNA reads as TGTGCCTGGGACCCGGGGGGAAACATTGCCCCTGAAGCTTTCTTT.

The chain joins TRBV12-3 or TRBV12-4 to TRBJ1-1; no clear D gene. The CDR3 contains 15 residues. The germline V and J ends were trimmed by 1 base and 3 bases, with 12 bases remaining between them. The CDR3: CASSLGGAGYTEAFF. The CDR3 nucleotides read TGTGCCAGCAGTTTAGGGGGAGCGGGGTACACTGAAGCTTTCTTT.

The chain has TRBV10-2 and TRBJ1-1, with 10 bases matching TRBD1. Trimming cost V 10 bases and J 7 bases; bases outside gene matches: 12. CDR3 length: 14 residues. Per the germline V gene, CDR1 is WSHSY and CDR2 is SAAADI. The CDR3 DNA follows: TGCGCCACCTCCGGGACAGGGGCTAGGCGTGAAGCTTTCTTT. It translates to CATSGTGARREAFF.

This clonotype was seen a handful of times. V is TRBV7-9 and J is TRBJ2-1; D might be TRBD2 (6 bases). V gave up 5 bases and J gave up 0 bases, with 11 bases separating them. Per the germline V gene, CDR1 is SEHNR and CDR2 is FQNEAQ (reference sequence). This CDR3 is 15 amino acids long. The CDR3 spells CASSPGGGSYNEQFF. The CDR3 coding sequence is TGTGCCAGCAGCCCCGGGGGTGGCTCCTACAATGAGCAGTTCTTC.